The T cell receptor beta chain under discussion was sequenced for a study of radiation and T cells in renal cell carcinoma. Study findings and constraints: In blood, top tumor clones expanded by 2 weeks, shrinking by 4.

Using immunoSEQ multiplex PCR, the repertoire was profiled, and TCRdb retains in-frame clones only, with some absent. Of some 44,000 clones in the sample, 70% to 85% were seen once. Trimming removed 0 bases from V and 0 bases from J, with 5 bases in between. Germline assignment: CDR1 KGHSH and CDR2 LQKENI. The CDR3 is 14 amino acids. Comments on this clone: The target antigen is unknown.

As for time point: blood 4 weeks post-SBRT, at nephrectomy. Documented treatment: 15 Gy SBRT to primary tumor, nephrectomy 4 weeks later. Nephrectomy followed 15 Gy stereotactic body radiation by 4 weeks. Blood was sampled at baseline, 2 weeks and 4 weeks after SBRT. The tumor was a clear cell renal cell carcinoma. The specimen comprised blood, sampled from a patient whose treatment included radiotherapy and nephrectomy. This receptor was taken from a woman in her 70s with renal cell carcinoma. The V and J genes are TRBV18 and TRBJ1-1, with D unclear. Written as DNA, the CDR3 is TGTGCCAGCTCACCACCCACTGTGAACACTGAAGCTTTCTTT. Encoded protein: CASSPPTVNTEAFF. The whole variable domain, filled in from reference TRBV18 and TRBJ1-1, reads NAGVMQNPRHLVRRRGQEARLRCSPMKGHSHVYWYRQLPEEGLKFMVYLQKENIIDESGMPKERFSAEFPKEGPSILRIQQVVRGDSAAYFCASSPPTVNTEAFFGQGTRLTVV.